This entry lists 3 T cell receptor beta chains sequenced from one sample in a study of T-cell reconstitution after alpha-beta-depleted transplantation in children. As it was prepared, the TCRbeta library received unique molecular identifiers. Each CDR3 protein gets one entry after TCRdb re-called the PCR reads with MiXCR. The sample yields 300,000 to 350,000 distinct CDR3 sequences, more than 20% seen once. Source: PBMCs, mostly from graft donor cells, taken 180 days after TCRalphabeta/CD19-depleted stem cell transplant. These receptors all stem from a male patient aged 10 to 17 who had a stem cell transplant for acute lymphoblastic leukemia, so the T cells may come from the graft donor.

CDR3 amino acids: CAISVTGDGYTF. Written as DNA, the CDR3 is TGTGCCATCAGTGTAACAGGGGATGGCTACACCTTC. The chain employs TRBV10-3 and TRBJ1-2, with 7 positions matching TRBD1. V lost 4 bases, J lost 6 bases, and 2 bases stayed unmatched. From germline, CDR1 is ENHRY and CDR2 SYGVKD. The CDR3 sequence is 12 residues long.

The chain combines TRBV24-1 with TRBJ2-3; 11 bases align to TRBD2. The CDR3 consists of 19 residues. In germline, CDR1 is KGHDR, CDR2 SFDVKD. V lost 4 bases, J lost 5 bases, and 16 bases stayed unmatched. CDR3 in amino acids: CATSDLPGLAVSGGDTQYF. The CDR3 DNA follows: TGTGCCACCAGTGACCTCCCGGGACTAGCGGTATCGGGTGGAGATACGCAGTATTTT.

V usage is TRBV25-1 and J usage is TRBJ1-2; D ambiguous. The CDR3 spans 13 residues. Trimming stripped 4 bases from V and 5 bases from J, with 11 bases between. The V gene's germline CDR1 is MGHDK and CDR2 SYGVNS. The CDR3 loop reads CASSGPNEYGYTF. In nucleotides, the CDR3 is TGTGCCAGCAGTGGACCCAATGAGTATGGCTACACCTTC.